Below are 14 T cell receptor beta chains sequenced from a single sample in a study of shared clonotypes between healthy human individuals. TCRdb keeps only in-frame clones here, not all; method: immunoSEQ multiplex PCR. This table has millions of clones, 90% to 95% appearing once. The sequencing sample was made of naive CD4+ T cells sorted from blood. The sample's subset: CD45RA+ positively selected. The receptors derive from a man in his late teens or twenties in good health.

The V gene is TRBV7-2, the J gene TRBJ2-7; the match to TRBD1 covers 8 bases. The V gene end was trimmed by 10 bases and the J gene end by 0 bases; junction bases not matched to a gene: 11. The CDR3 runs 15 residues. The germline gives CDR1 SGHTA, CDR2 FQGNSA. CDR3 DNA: TGTGCCACTACCGAATGGACAGGGAGCTCCTACGAGCAGTACTTC. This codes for CATTEWTGSSYEQYF.

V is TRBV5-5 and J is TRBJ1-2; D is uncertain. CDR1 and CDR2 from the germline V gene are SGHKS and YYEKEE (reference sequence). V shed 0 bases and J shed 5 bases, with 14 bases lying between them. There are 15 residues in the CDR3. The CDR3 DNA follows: TGTGCCAGCAGCTTGGGCCTCTCCCAAGCGTATGGCTACACCTTC. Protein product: CASSLGLSQAYGYTF. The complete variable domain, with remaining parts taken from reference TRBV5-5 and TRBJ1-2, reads DAGVTQSPTHLIKTRGQQVTLRCSPISGHKSVSWYQQVLGQGPQFIFQYYEKEERGRGNFPDRFSARQFPNYSSELNVNALLLGDSALYLCASSLGLSQAYGYTFGSGTRLTVV.

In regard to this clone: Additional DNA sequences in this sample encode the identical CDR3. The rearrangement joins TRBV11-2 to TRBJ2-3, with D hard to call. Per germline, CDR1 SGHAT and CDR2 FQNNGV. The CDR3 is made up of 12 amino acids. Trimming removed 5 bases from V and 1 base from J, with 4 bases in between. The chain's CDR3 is CASSRGTDTQYF. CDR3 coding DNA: TGTGCCAGCAGCCGCGGCACAGATACGCAGTATTTT.

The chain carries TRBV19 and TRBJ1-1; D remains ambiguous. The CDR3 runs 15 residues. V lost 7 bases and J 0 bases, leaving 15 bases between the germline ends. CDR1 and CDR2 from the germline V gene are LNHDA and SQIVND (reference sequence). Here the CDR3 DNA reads TGTGCCAGTATCCCCGGCAGGTTCATGAACACTGAAGCTTTCTTT. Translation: CASIPGRFMNTEAFF.

The CDR3 here is CAWSPSHRGNQPQHF. DNA of the CDR3: TGTGCCTGGAGTCCCAGCCACAGGGGCAATCAGCCCCAGCATTTT. The chain links TRBV30 to TRBJ1-5; TRBD1 might be the D (6 bases). The CDR3 contains 15 residues. Germline V gene sequence: CDR1 GTSNPN, CDR2 SVGIG (reference sequence). Trimming took off 2 bases at V and 2 bases at J, with 13 bases between the two ends. The variable domain in full, with the rest retrieved from reference TRBV30 and TRBJ1-5, is SQTIHQWPATLVQPVGSPLSLECTVEGTSNPNLYWYRQAAGRGLQLLFYSVGIGQISSEVPQNLSASRPQDRQFILSSKKLLLSDSGFYLCAWSPSHRGNQPQHFGDGTRLSIL.

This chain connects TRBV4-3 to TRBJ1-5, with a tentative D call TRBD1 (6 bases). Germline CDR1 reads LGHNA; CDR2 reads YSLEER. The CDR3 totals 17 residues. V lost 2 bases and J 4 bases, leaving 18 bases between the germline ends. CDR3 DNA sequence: TGCGCCAGCAGCCAATCTACTACCGGGACAAGAAATCAGCCCCAGCATTTT. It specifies CASSQSTTGTRNQPQHF.

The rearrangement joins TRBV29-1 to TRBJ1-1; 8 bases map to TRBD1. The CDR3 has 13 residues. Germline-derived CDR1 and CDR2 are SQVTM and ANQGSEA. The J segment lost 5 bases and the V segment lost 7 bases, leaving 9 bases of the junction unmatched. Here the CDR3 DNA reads TGCAGCGCCGAAACAGGGGGTCGGACTGAAGCTTTCTTT. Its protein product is CSAETGGRTEAFF.

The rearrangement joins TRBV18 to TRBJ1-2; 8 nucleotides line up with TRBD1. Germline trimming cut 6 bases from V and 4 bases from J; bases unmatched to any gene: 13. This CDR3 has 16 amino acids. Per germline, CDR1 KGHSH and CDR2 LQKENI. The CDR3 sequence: CASSPILRTGGYGYTF. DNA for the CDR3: TGTGCCAGCTCGCCTATTCTCAGAACAGGGGGCTATGGCTACACCTTC. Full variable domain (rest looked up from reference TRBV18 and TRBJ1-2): NAGVMQNPRHLVRRRGQEARLRCSPMKGHSHVYWYRQLPEEGLKFMVYLQKENIIDESGMPKERFSAEFPKEGPSILRIQQVVRGDSAAYFCASSPILRTGGYGYTFGSGTRLTVV.

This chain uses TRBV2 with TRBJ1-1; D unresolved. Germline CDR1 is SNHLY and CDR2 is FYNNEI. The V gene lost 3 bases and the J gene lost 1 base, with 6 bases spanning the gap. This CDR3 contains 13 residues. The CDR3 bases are TGTGCCAGCAGTGAGGTCCAGAACACTGAAGCTTTCTTT. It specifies CASSEVQNTEAFF.

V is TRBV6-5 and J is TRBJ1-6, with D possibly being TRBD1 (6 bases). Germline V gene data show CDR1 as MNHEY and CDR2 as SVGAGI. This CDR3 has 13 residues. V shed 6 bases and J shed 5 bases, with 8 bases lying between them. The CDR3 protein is CASSRTDNSPLHF. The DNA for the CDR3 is TGTGCCAGCAGCAGGACAGATAATTCACCCCTCCACTTT.

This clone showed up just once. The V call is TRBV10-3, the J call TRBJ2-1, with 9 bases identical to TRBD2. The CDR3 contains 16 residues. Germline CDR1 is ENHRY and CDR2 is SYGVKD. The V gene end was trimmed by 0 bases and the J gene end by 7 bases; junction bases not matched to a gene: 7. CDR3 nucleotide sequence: TGTGCCATCAGTGAGTCGTCTAGCGGGATAGGGAATGAGCAGTTCTTC. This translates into CAISESSSGIGNEQFF.

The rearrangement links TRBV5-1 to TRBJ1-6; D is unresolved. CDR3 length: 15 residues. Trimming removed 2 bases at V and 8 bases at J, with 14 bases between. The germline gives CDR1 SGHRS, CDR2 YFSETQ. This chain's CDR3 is CASSLQTEPDSPLHF. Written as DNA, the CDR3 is TGCGCCAGCAGCTTACAGACGGAACCCGATTCACCCCTCCACTTT.

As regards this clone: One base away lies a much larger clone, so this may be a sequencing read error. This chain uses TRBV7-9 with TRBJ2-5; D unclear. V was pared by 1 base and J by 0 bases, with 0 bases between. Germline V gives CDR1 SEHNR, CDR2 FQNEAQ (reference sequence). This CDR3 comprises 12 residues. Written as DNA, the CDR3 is TGTGCCAGCAGCTTAGACCAAGAGACCCAGTACTTC. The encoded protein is CASSLDQETQYF.

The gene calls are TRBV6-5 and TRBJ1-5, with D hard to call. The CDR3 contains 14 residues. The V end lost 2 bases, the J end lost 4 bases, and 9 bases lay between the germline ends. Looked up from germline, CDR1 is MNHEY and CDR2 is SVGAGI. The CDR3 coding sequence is TGTGCCAGCAGTTACAAAGGGTCTAATCAGCCCCAGCATTTT. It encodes CASSYKGSNQPQHF.